These 29 T cell receptor beta chains were sequenced from one sample in a study of T cell responses to AZD1222 COVID-19 vaccine. The assay was immunoSEQ multiplex PCR, and TCRdb's table has in-frame clones only and misses some. The sample yields about 99,000 clones, roughly nine tenths seen once. The material sequenced was peripheral blood, taken 28 days after the second AZD1222 dose. These receptors originate from an adult who received the AZD1222 COVID-19 vaccine.

This chain joins TRBV7-9 and TRBJ2-7; D ambiguous. The CDR3 is 12 amino acids. Germline-derived CDR1 and CDR2 are SEHNR and FQNEAQ (reference sequence). V lost 5 bases and J 6 bases, leaving 11 bases between the germline ends. CDR3 coding DNA: TGTGCCAGCAGCCTGGAAATCGGCGAGCAGTACTTC. It yields the protein CASSLEIGEQYF.

V is TRBV7-2 and J is TRBJ1-1, with 7 bases identical to TRBD1. The germline V gene has CDR1 SGHTA and CDR2 FQGNSA. CDR3 length: 12 residues. V lost 4 bases to trimming and J lost 10 bases; unmatched junction nucleotides: 6. CDR3 sequence: CASSSQGRGAFF. The CDR3 nucleotides read TGTGCCAGCAGCTCACAGGGGCGGGGAGCTTTCTTT.

The chain uses TRBV28 and TRBJ2-7; TRBD1 matches at 8 bases. This CDR3 spans 14 amino acids. V gave up 5 bases and J gave up 2 bases; unmatched junction bases: 5. In germline, CDR1 is MDHEN, CDR2 SYDVKM. The CDR3, as DNA: TGTGCCAGCAGTCTACCACAGGGGGCCTACGAGCAGTACTTC. Protein: CASSLPQGAYEQYF.

The V call is TRBV27, the J call TRBJ2-3; D gene uncertain. Germline V gene sequence: CDR1 MNHEY, CDR2 SMNVEV (reference sequence). V was trimmed by 3 bases and J by 4 bases, leaving 14 bases between them. This CDR3 has 15 amino acids. CDR3 amino acids: CASSFDFSRADTQYF. CDR3 bases: TGTGCCAGCAGTTTTGACTTTTCAAGGGCAGATACGCAGTATTTT.

This rearrangement joins TRBV5-1 to TRBJ2-1, with TRBD2 matching 10 bases. The CDR3 runs to 15 residues. From germline, CDR1 is SGHRS and CDR2 YFSETQ. The V and J ends lost 9 bases and 6 bases, in that order; junction bases with no gene match: 12. CDR3 protein: CATSPSGRALNEQFF. The CDR3 nucleotides are TGCGCCACCTCCCCCAGCGGGAGGGCCCTCAATGAGCAGTTCTTC.

V gene TRBV5-1 combines with J gene TRBJ2-2; 16 bases match TRBD2. Unmatched junction bases numbered 12, after V lost 0 bases and J lost 1 base. CDR3 size: 22 residues. Germline lookup yields CDR1 SGHRS and CDR2 YFSETQ. The CDR3 bases are TGCGCCAGCAGCTTGGAGGGCCCGGGACTAGCGGGAGGGCCCCTGAACACCGGGGAGCTGTTTTTT. It encodes CASSLEGPGLAGGPLNTGELFF. The variable domain in full, with the rest retrieved from reference TRBV5-1 and TRBJ2-2, is KAGVTQTPRYLIKTRGQQVTLSCSPISGHRSVSWYQQTPGQGLQFLFEYFSETQRNKGNFPGRFSGRQFSNSRSEMNVSTLELGDSALYLCASSLEGPGLAGGPLNTGELFFGEGSRLTVL.

The chain couples TRBV9 to TRBJ2-1; D possibly corresponds to TRBD2 (5 bases). The V gene lost 3 bases and the J gene lost 1 base, with 11 bases spanning the gap. The germline V gene encodes CDR1 SGDLS and CDR2 YYNGEE. The CDR3 spans 15 residues. CDR3 nucleotides: TGTGCCAGCAGCGGAGGACGGGGTTCCTACAATGAGCAGTTCTTC. Its protein product is CASSGGRGSYNEQFF. The variable domain in full, with the rest retrieved from reference TRBV9 and TRBJ2-1, is DSGVTQTPKHLITATGQRVTLRCSPRSGDLSVYWYQQSLDQGLQFLIQYYNGEERAKGNILERFSAQQFPDLHSELNLSSLELGDSALYFCASSGGRGSYNEQFFGPGTRLTVL.

The chain combines TRBV5-1 with TRBJ1-1, with 7 bases that match TRBD1. The germline V gene has CDR1 SGHRS and CDR2 YFSETQ. V was pared by 4 bases and J by 5 bases, with 8 bases of the junction left unmatched. The CDR3 runs 14 residues. This chain's CDR3 is CASSPLPGQTEAFF. The CDR3 DNA reads TGCGCCAGCAGCCCCCTACCGGGACAGACTGAAGCTTTCTTT.

The V call is TRBV11-3, the J call TRBJ2-1; the match to TRBD1 covers 12 bases. Germline CDR1 reads SGHNT; CDR2 reads YENEEA. The CDR3 has 13 amino acids. V lost 5 bases to trimming and J lost 9 bases; unmatched junction nucleotides: 2. The CDR3 DNA reads as TGTGCCAGCAGCCGGGACAGGGGGCGTGAGCAGTTCTTC. The encoded protein is CASSRDRGREQFF.

This clone was seen once. The chain links TRBV4-3 to TRBJ1-1; the D is unclear. The CDR3 length is 14 residues. CDR1 and CDR2 (germline): LGHNA, YSLEER. V lost 0 bases to trimming and J lost 1 base, with 6 bases between them. CDR3 nucleotides: TGCGCCAGCAGCCAAGATCTCTGGAACACTGAAGCTTTCTTT. It encodes CASSQDLWNTEAFF.

This clone was seen only once. V is TRBV5-6 and J is TRBJ2-7, with D hard to call. The CDR3 has 13 residues. V lost 0 bases to trimming and J lost 3 bases, with 7 bases between them. Germline V CDR1 and CDR2: SGHDT, YYEEEE. This CDR3 reads CASSLVQSYEQYF. As DNA, the CDR3 is TGTGCCAGCAGCTTGGTTCAGAGCTACGAGCAGTACTTC.

The rearrangement uses TRBV15 and TRBJ2-3; D is possibly TRBD1 (6 bases). The CDR3 extends over 18 amino acids. V was pared by 1 base and J by 6 bases, with 23 bases between. Germline CDR1 and CDR2: LNHNV and YYDKDF (reference sequence). The CDR3 reads CATSRGEGDMGEDDTQYF. The CDR3 nucleotides read TGTGCCACCAGCAGAGGTGAAGGGGACATGGGAGAGGATGATACGCAGTATTTT.

This clone was observed once. The chain employs TRBV6-6 and TRBJ1-5, with 8 bases lining up with TRBD1. Per the germline V gene, CDR1 is MNHNY and CDR2 is SVGAGI (reference sequence). This CDR3 is built from 15 residues. V lost 4 bases, J lost 7 bases, and 9 bases stayed unmatched. The CDR3 protein is CASSSLTGDHQPQHF. In DNA, the CDR3 is TGTGCCAGCAGTTCGTTGACAGGGGATCACCAGCCCCAGCATTTT.

The V gene is TRBV10-1, the J gene TRBJ1-5, with D perhaps TRBD1 (6 bases). Trimming removed 11 bases from V and 7 bases from J, with 12 bases in between. The CDR3 length is 11 residues. Germline V lookup: CDR1 WNHNN, CDR2 SYGVQD (reference sequence). This CDR3 is CAVQGYQPQHF. The CDR3, as DNA: TGCGCCGTACAGGGTTACCAGCCCCAGCATTTT.

The J gene is TRBJ2-5, the V gene TRBV20-1; TRBD1 might be the D (6 bases). CDR1 is DFQATT, CDR2 SNEGSKA, per germline (reference sequence). The CDR3 sequence is 14 residues long. The germline V and J ends were trimmed by 3 bases and 4 bases, with 15 bases remaining between them. CDR3 nucleotides: TGCAGTGCTAGTGAGGACAGAACCTCAGAGACCCAGTACTTC. Its protein product is CSASEDRTSETQYF.

This clone was observed a few times. This rearrangement joins TRBV7-9 to TRBJ1-1; the D is unclear. The CDR3 sequence is 14 residues long. CDR1 and CDR2 (germline): SEHNR, FQNEAQ (reference sequence). Trimming cost V 7 bases and J 0 bases, with 12 bases left between them. CDR3 sequence (DNA): TGTGCCAGCACCTCTGGACGGGTGAACACTGAAGCTTTCTTT. Translated, it gives CASTSGRVNTEAFF.

The V gene is TRBV27, the J gene TRBJ2-1, with TRBD2 matching over 7 bases. Germline V gene data show CDR1 as MNHEY and CDR2 as SMNVEV (reference sequence). The CDR3 has 14 residues. V shed 2 bases, J shed 2 bases, and the junction held 0 bases outside the gene matches. CDR3 in amino acids: CASSLSGTYNEQFF. The CDR3, as DNA: TGTGCCAGCAGTTTAAGCGGGACCTACAATGAGCAGTTCTTC.

V and J are TRBV7-9 and TRBJ2-7; 10 bases map to TRBD2. The CDR3 is 16 amino acids. Germline CDR1 and CDR2: SEHNR and FQNEAQ (reference sequence). V shed 1 base and J 2 bases; nucleotides not matched to a gene: 5. The CDR3, as DNA: TGTGCCAGCAGCTTAGAGGTAGCGGGAGGAACCTACGAGCAGTACTTC. This encodes CASSLEVAGGTYEQYF.

The V and J genes are TRBV27 and TRBJ2-5, with D possibly being TRBD2 (5 bases). Germline V CDR1 and CDR2: MNHEY, SMNVEV (reference sequence). The CDR3 totals 15 residues. V was trimmed by 2 bases and J by 5 bases, leaving 15 bases between them. The CDR3 loop is CASSLTGSRRETQYF. In DNA, the CDR3 is TGTGCCAGCAGTTTAACGGGGAGCAGAAGGGAGACCCAGTACTTC.

The chain carries TRBV9 and TRBJ2-7; TRBD1 or TRBD2 may be the D gene (6 bases each). Germline assignment: CDR1 SGDLS and CDR2 YYNGEE. The CDR3 spans 14 residues. V was pared by 4 bases and J by 3 bases, with 14 bases between. The CDR3 DNA reads as TGTGCCAGCAGCCCCGGGGGCCGGAGCTACGAGCAGTACTTC. It codes for CASSPGGRSYEQYF.

The chain uses TRBV5-1 and TRBJ2-5; D remains unclear. Trimming pared 4 bases from V and 0 bases from J, leaving 10 bases between. Per the germline V gene, CDR1 is SGHRS and CDR2 is YFSETQ. The CDR3 consists of 14 residues. In DNA, the CDR3 is TGCGCCAGCAGCATCGGACGCGACCAAGAGACCCAGTACTTC. It is translated as CASSIGRDQETQYF.

This chain uses TRBV28 with TRBJ2-5; 9 bases are a match to TRBD2. The CDR3 has 17 residues. Germline assignment: CDR1 MDHEN and CDR2 SYDVKM. Unmatched junction bases numbered 12, after V lost 2 bases and J lost 5 bases. CDR3 bases: TGTGCCAGCAGTTTAGCTCTCCAAGGTCTAGCGGGGGAGACCCAGTACTTC. Translating gives CASSLALQGLAGETQYF. The full variable domain, completed using reference TRBV28 and TRBJ2-5, is DVKVTQSSRYLVKRTGEKVFLECVQDMDHENMFWYRQDPGLGLRLIYFSYDVKMKEKGDIPEGYSVSREKKERFSLILESASTNQTSMYLCASSLALQGLAGETQYFGPGTRLLVL.

The chain recombines TRBV6-5 with TRBJ1-2; 8 nucleotides align to TRBD1. The V segment lost 6 bases and the J segment 8 bases; nucleotides outside the gene matches: 5. CDR3 size: 12 residues. CDR1 MNHEY and CDR2 SVGAGI come from the germline V gene. As DNA, the CDR3 is TGTGCCAGCAGAGCAGGGGGCTGGGGCTACACCTTC. Residues: CASRAGGWGYTF.

This chain joins TRBV13 and TRBJ2-3, with 9 bases fitting TRBD2. V lost 5 bases to trimming and J lost 1 base; unmatched junction nucleotides: 4. The CDR3 runs to 15 residues. Germline lookup yields CDR1 PRHDT and CDR2 FYEKMQ (reference sequence). This chain's CDR3 is CASSGGRGGTDTQYF. The CDR3 DNA sequence: TGTGCCAGCAGCGGCGGGAGGGGGGGCACAGATACGCAGTATTTT.

The J gene is TRBJ1-5, the V gene TRBV13; the D is unclear. Germline CDR1 and CDR2: PRHDT and FYEKMQ (reference sequence). V shed 4 bases and J shed 6 bases, with 7 bases lying between them. The CDR3 is made up of 12 amino acids. DNA for the CDR3: TGTGCCAGCAGCTCCGGCCCTCAGCCCCAGCATTTT. Its translation: CASSSGPQPQHF. The full variable domain, rest sourced from reference TRBV13 and TRBJ1-5, is AAGVIQSPRHLIKEKRETATLKCYPIPRHDTVYWYQQGPGQDPQFLISFYEKMQSDKGSIPDRFSAQQFSDYHSELNMSSLELGDSALYFCASSSGPQPQHFGDGTRLSIL.

The V and J genes are TRBV19 and TRBJ2-3; maybe TRBD2 (5 bases). Trimming took off 4 bases at V and 6 bases at J, with 11 bases between the two ends. CDR1 and CDR2 from the germline V gene are LNHDA and SQIVND (reference sequence). This CDR3 is 13 amino acids long. The CDR3 region has the DNA TGTGCCAGTAGTACCCTACTAGTGGATACGCAGTATTTT. Encoded protein: CASSTLLVDTQYF.

V usage is TRBV7-3 and J usage is TRBJ2-3, with D possibly TRBD1 on 8 matching bases. V lost 5 bases and J lost 3, with 24 bases in between. Germline values: CDR1 SGHTA, CDR2 FQGTGA. The CDR3 loop spans 18 amino acids. For the CDR3, the DNA is TGTGCCAGCAGCCTCACTCCACAACAGGGGGGGGGAACAGATACGCAGTATTTT. It specifies CASSLTPQQGGGTDTQYF.

The chain recombines TRBV7-2 with TRBJ1-5; possibly TRBD1 for D (6 bases). CDR1 and CDR2 (germline): SGHTA, FQGNSA. Trimming took 5 bases from V and 4 from J, leaving 9 bases between them. The CDR3 length is 13 residues. The CDR3 DNA follows: TGTGCCAGCAGCACCGACAGGAATCAGCCCCAGCATTTT. This gives the protein CASSTDRNQPQHF.

This clone was seen only once. CDR3 DNA: TGTGCCAGCAGCTACTTACAGGAAAACACTGAAGCTTTCTTT. This sequence encodes CASSYLQENTEAFF. The chain couples TRBV2 to TRBJ1-1; D may be TRBD1 (5 bases). Deletions cut 6 bases from V and 2 bases from J, with 13 bases between. Germline assignment: CDR1 SNHLY and CDR2 FYNNEI. The CDR3 has 14 amino acids.